One TCR beta chain is described in this entry. Original processing notes: Amplification of reference gene primers was used by the study to estimate nucleated cell counts. Clones were sequenced by immunoSEQ multiplex PCR, and TCRdb holds only the in-frame ones, with some missing. V, J and clone size are those of that table, while D and trimming were read from the DNA. This table holds about 200,000 clones, about 90% found once. The sample is drawn from a study of blood T cell repertoires in COVID-19. The sequenced sample was peripheral blood. The sequence derives from a woman in her sixties or seventies with acute or convalescent COVID-19.

CDR3 sequence (DNA): TGCAGCGTTGCAGAGCCGCTGAGCGGGGGATTTACAGATACGCAGTATTTT. Protein: CSVAEPLSGGFTDTQYF. This sequence joins TRBV29-1 and TRBJ2-3; the match to TRBD2 covers 8 bases. The J segment lost 3 bases and the V segment lost 4 bases, leaving 15 bases of the junction unmatched. The CDR3 length is 17 residues. CDR1 is SQVTM and CDR2 is ANQGSEA in the germline V gene.